Each of the 30 T cell receptor beta chains below was sequenced from the same sample in a study of CD8 T cells in ankylosing spondylitis. From the 5' RACE reads, TCRdb called clonotypes with MiXCR, one entry per CDR3 protein. The table shows roughly 200,000 distinct CDR3 sequences, with under 30% occurring only once. The sequencing input was blood, either unsorted or a sorted T cell fraction (not recorded which). The receptor source for this set is a male donor with ankylosing spondylitis or in good health (not recorded which).

Ten or more counts support this clonotype. This chain uses TRBV29-1 with TRBJ2-3; D is possibly TRBD2 (6 bases). The CDR3 covers 15 residues. V was trimmed by 1 base and J by 4 bases, leaving 15 bases between them. The V gene's germline CDR1 is SQVTM and CDR2 ANQGSEA. CDR3: CSVEVGGAGPDTQYF. The CDR3 region has the DNA TGCAGCGTTGAAGTCGGCGGGGCAGGGCCAGATACGCAGTATTTT.

A note on this clonotype: Just one base apart from a much larger clone, this may be a read error. The chain uses TRBV12-3 or TRBV12-4 and TRBJ2-6; D call uncertain. The CDR3 loop spans 13 amino acids. CDR3 nucleotide sequence: TGTGCCAGCAGTTTGTCGGTCCCAGAGGTCCTGGCTTTC. Translated, it gives CASSLSVPEVLAF.

Ten or more counts support this clonotype. The V and J genes are TRBV4-1 and TRBJ1-5, with D perhaps TRBD1 (5 bases). In germline, CDR1 is MGHRA, CDR2 YSYEKL. V lost 3 bases to trimming and J lost 7 bases, with 10 bases between them. The CDR3 spans 13 residues. The CDR3 sequence: CASSQGHVQPQHF. DNA of the CDR3: TGCGCCAGCAGCCAGGGGCATGTCCAGCCCCAGCATTTT.

There are many counts of this clonotype. The chain employs TRBV6-5 and TRBJ1-1; TRBD1 agrees at 8 bases. Losses at the gene ends were 5 bases for V and 8 bases for J; bases not matched to a gene: 13. The CDR3 is made up of 15 amino acids. The V gene's germline CDR1 is MNHEY and CDR2 SVGAGI. CDR3 nucleotide sequence: TGTGCCAGCAGTACCGACCCCCCGGACAGGGACGAAGCTTTCTTT. Residues: CASSTDPPDRDEAFF.

The chain joins TRBV18 to TRBJ2-1, with TRBD2 matching 12 bases. Germline V CDR1 and CDR2: KGHSH, LQKENI. V trimming: 0 bases; J trimming: 7 bases; junction bases outside the gene matches: 10. This CDR3 region has 18 residues. The CDR3 bases are TGTGCCAGCTCACCACCGTCCCCGAGGACTAGCGGGGATAATGAGCAGTTCTTC. Amino acids: CASSPPSPRTSGDNEQFF.

The rearrangement uses TRBV20-1 and TRBJ2-1, with 8 bases aligning to TRBD2. This CDR3 spans 13 amino acids. With V trimmed by 2 bases and J by 8 bases, 5 bases remained unmatched. The germline V gene has CDR1 DFQATT and CDR2 SNEGSKA (reference sequence). CDR3 residues: CSARRTSRDEQFF. CDR3 sequence (DNA): TGCAGTGCTAGAAGGACTAGCAGAGATGAGCAGTTCTTC.

This clonotype was observed a handful of times. This chain connects TRBV20-1 to TRBJ2-1; TRBD2 agrees at 11 bases. Trimming took 4 bases from V and 9 from J; bases not matched to a gene: 2. CDR3 length: 12 amino acids. Germline V gives CDR1 DFQATT, CDR2 SNEGSKA (reference sequence). CDR3 sequence: CSAILAGAEQFF. CDR3 DNA: TGCAGTGCTATACTAGCGGGAGCTGAGCAGTTCTTC.

This clonotype showed up just a few times. This chain links TRBV20-1 with TRBJ2-7; weak D call: TRBD2 (6 bases). This CDR3 contains 16 residues. CDR1 and CDR2 (germline): DFQATT, SNEGSKA (reference sequence). The V end was cut by 1 base, the J end by 1 base, with 17 bases between. This CDR3 is CSARGAGRRQSYEQYF. The CDR3 DNA sequence: TGCAGTGCTAGAGGGGCGGGGAGACGGCAGTCCTACGAGCAGTACTTC.

This clonotype showed up many times. The genes are TRBV7-3 and TRBJ2-3, with D perhaps TRBD1 or TRBD2 (5 bases each). The CDR3 is made up of 14 amino acids. The germline V and J ends were trimmed by 4 bases and 6 bases, with 14 bases remaining between them. CDR1 and CDR2 from the germline V gene are SGHTA and FQGTGA. As DNA, the CDR3 is TGTGCCAGCAGCTCGGGACCCGGCCAGGATACGCAGTATTTT. It yields the protein CASSSGPGQDTQYF. Drawing the rest from reference TRBV7-3 and TRBJ2-3, the complete variable domain is GAGVSQTPSNKVTEKGKYVELRCDPISGHTALYWYRQSLGQGPEFLIYFQGTGAADDSGLPNDRFFAVRPEGSVSTLKIQRTERGDSAVYLCASSSGPGQDTQYFGPGTRLTVL.

This chain links TRBV29-1 with TRBJ2-7; D may be TRBD1 or TRBD2 (6 bases each). The CDR3 loop spans 11 amino acids. Germline V lookup: CDR1 SQVTM, CDR2 ANQGSEA. Trimming took 2 bases from V and 6 from J, leaving 8 bases between them. CDR3 DNA: TGCAGCGTTGAATCGGGGGCCGAGCAGTACTTC. As protein: CSVESGAEQYF.

This clonotype was seen repeatedly, ten times or more. V gene TRBV20-1 combines with J gene TRBJ2-1, with 13 bases fitting TRBD2. The CDR3 is made up of 15 amino acids. Trimming removed 3 bases from V and 8 bases from J; junction bases left unmatched: 7. Per the germline V gene, CDR1 is DFQATT and CDR2 is SNEGSKA (reference sequence). CDR3 sequence reads: CSARELAGGFDEQFF. The CDR3, as DNA: TGCAGTGCTAGGGAACTAGCGGGAGGGTTCGATGAGCAGTTCTTC.

The chain couples TRBV20-1 to TRBJ2-5; D is possibly TRBD2 (6 bases). The CDR3 is made up of 15 amino acids. V was cut by 6 bases and J by 2 bases, with 19 bases left in between. The V gene's germline CDR1 is DFQATT and CDR2 SNEGSKA (reference sequence). CDR3 loop: CSASLGSGAQETQYF. As DNA, the CDR3 is TGCAGTGCCTCCCTGGGTAGCGGAGCTCAAGAGACCCAGTACTTC.

The chain carries TRBV29-1 and TRBJ1-6; possibly TRBD1 for D (5 bases). Germline CDR1 and CDR2: SQVTM and ANQGSEA. There are 13 residues in the CDR3. V lost 4 bases and J 8 bases, leaving 12 bases between the germline ends. In DNA form, the CDR3 reads TGCAGCGTTGGAGACAGCCCTTATTCACCCCTCCACTTT. Amino acid sequence: CSVGDSPYSPLHF.

This clonotype was counted ten times or more. V usage is TRBV9 and J usage is TRBJ2-7, with 8 bases identical to TRBD2. V was pared by 0 bases and J by 3 bases, with 5 bases of the junction left unmatched. Germline loops: CDR1 SGDLS, CDR2 YYNGEE. CDR3 length equals 15 residues. CDR3: CASSVASGGDYEQYF. Here the CDR3 DNA reads TGTGCCAGCAGCGTAGCTTCGGGAGGGGACTACGAGCAGTACTTC. Full variable domain (remainder filled in from reference TRBV9 and TRBJ2-7): DSGVTQTPKHLITATGQRVTLRCSPRSGDLSVYWYQQSLDQGLQFLIQYYNGEERAKGNILERFSAQQFPDLHSELNLSSLELGDSALYFCASSVASGGDYEQYFGPGTRLTVT.

This clonotype was seen many times. The chain couples TRBV2 to TRBJ2-1; possible D gene TRBD2, 5 bases. This CDR3 contains 12 residues. Germline CDR1 SNHLY, CDR2 FYNNEI. Trimming removed 7 bases from V and 6 bases from J, with 10 bases in between. CDR3 loop: CASTALVNEQFF. The DNA for the CDR3 is TGTGCCAGCACCGCACTAGTCAATGAGCAGTTCTTC.

This clonotype was found a few times. This rearrangement joins TRBV20-1 to TRBJ2-1; D is possibly TRBD1 (6 bases). The CDR3 has 11 residues. Germline V gene sequence: CDR1 DFQATT, CDR2 SNEGSKA (reference sequence). With 1 base removed from V and 14 bases from J, the gap between germline ends came to 12 bases. The CDR3 coding sequence is TGCAGTGCTAGAGCAGGGGTAAGGGAGTTCTTC. The encoded protein is CSARAGVREFF.

The gene calls are TRBV24-1 and TRBJ2-7; weak D call: TRBD2 (7 bases). Germline V gene sequence: CDR1 KGHDR, CDR2 SFDVKD. The CDR3 is made up of 19 amino acids. V gave up 8 bases and J gave up 3 bases, with 31 bases separating them. The CDR3 reads CATKTQGQDRNAGDYEQYF. Here the CDR3 DNA reads TGTGCCACCAAAACTCAGGGGCAGGACCGGAATGCGGGGGACTACGAGCAGTACTTC.

The chain uses TRBV10-1 and TRBJ2-2; D gene uncertain. This CDR3 has 13 residues. Germline V lookup: CDR1 WNHNN, CDR2 SYGVQD (reference sequence). Trimming shortened V by 2 bases and J by 1 base, and 2 bases separated the two germline ends. Here the CDR3 reads CASSEGNTGELFF. The CDR3 nucleotides are TGCGCCAGCAGTGAGGGGAACACCGGGGAGCTGTTTTTT.

This clonotype was counted ten times or more. The V call is TRBV20-1, the J call TRBJ1-1, with D possibly being TRBD1 (6 bases). CDR3 length equals 13 residues. Germline V gives CDR1 DFQATT, CDR2 SNEGSKA (reference sequence). Between the trimmed V and J ends, which lost 5 bases and 10 bases, there was a span of 20 bases. CDR3 DNA: TGCAGTGCTCCTCCACAGGGCGGAAGAAGAGCTTTCTTT. Protein sequence: CSAPPQGGRRAFF.

This clonotype was counted at least ten times. The chain uses TRBV7-2 and TRBJ1-6; the D gene is possibly TRBD1 (5 bases). The V and J ends lost 2 bases and 8 bases respectively, with 13 bases between them. CDR1 SGHTA and CDR2 FQGNSA come from the germline V gene. There are 15 residues in the CDR3. As DNA, the CDR3 is TGTGCCAGCAGCTTAAACTTGCAGGGTTATTCACCCCTCCACTTT. Protein product: CASSLNLQGYSPLHF.

This clonotype was counted at least ten times. The chain recombines TRBV20-1 with TRBJ1-1; no firm D call. Trimming took 5 bases from V and 1 from J, leaving 8 bases between them. The germline gives CDR1 DFQATT, CDR2 SNEGSKA (reference sequence). This CDR3 comprises 12 residues. The CDR3 loop reads CSAPRANTEAFF. The CDR3 DNA reads as TGCAGTGCTCCCCGGGCGAACACTGAAGCTTTCTTT.

The CDR3 region has the DNA TGCAGTGCTAGAGATTCGACAGGGGGAATTAACTACGAGCAGTACTTC. Translated: CSARDSTGGINYEQYF. The V and J genes are TRBV20-1 and TRBJ2-7, with 9 positions matching TRBD1. The V and J ends lost 0 bases and 3 bases, in that order; junction bases with no gene match: 9. The germline gives CDR1 DFQATT, CDR2 SNEGSKA (reference sequence). The CDR3 consists of 16 residues.

This clonotype was detected only a few times. The chain combines TRBV10-3 with TRBJ1-2; maybe TRBD1 (6 bases). CDR1 is ENHRY, CDR2 SYGVKD, per germline. Trimming left V 6 bases short and J 5 bases short, with 10 bases between. CDR3 length: 12 amino acids. The CDR3 DNA reads TGTGCCATCAGGAACGGACAGTATGGCTACACCTTC. This translates into CAIRNGQYGYTF.

The table lists this clonotype with many counts. The chain is built from TRBV29-1 and TRBJ2-7; TRBD1 matches at 10 bases. This CDR3 has 14 residues. The V gene's germline CDR1 is SQVTM and CDR2 ANQGSEA. The trim removed 7 bases at V and 1 base at J, leaving 7 bases unmatched. CDR3 sequence (DNA): TGCAGCGCGATAGACAGGGGGCAATCCTACGAGCAGTACTTC. It is translated as CSAIDRGQSYEQYF.

At least ten counts were recorded for this clonotype. V usage is TRBV4-1 and J usage is TRBJ2-7, with D uncertain. Germline V lookup: CDR1 MGHRA, CDR2 YSYEKL. This CDR3 is built from 14 residues. The germline V and J ends were trimmed by 4 bases and 3 bases, with 13 bases remaining between them. CDR3 coding DNA: TGCGCCAGCAGCCCCTCGAGACACAACTACGAGCAGTACTTC. This translates into CASSPSRHNYEQYF.

At least ten counts were recorded for this clonotype. The chain employs TRBV12-3 or TRBV12-4 and TRBJ1-4; 9 bases are shared with TRBD1. There are 15 residues in the CDR3. Trimming cost V 6 bases and J 6 bases; bases outside gene matches: 8. The CDR3 protein is CASRSGQGPHEKLFF. The CDR3 DNA reads as TGTGCCAGCAGATCGGGACAGGGCCCTCATGAAAAACTGTTTTTT.

This chain uses TRBV12-3 or TRBV12-4 with TRBJ2-7; 9 bases match TRBD2. The V gene end was trimmed by 5 bases and the J gene end by 1 base; junction bases not matched to a gene: 9. This CDR3 contains 16 residues. This CDR3 is CASSPAGSGRSYEQYF. As DNA, the CDR3 is TGTGCCAGCAGTCCAGCGGGGAGCGGGAGGTCCTACGAGCAGTACTTC.

This sequence joins TRBV10-3 and TRBJ1-1, with 7 bases that match TRBD1. Germline lookup yields CDR1 ENHRY and CDR2 SYGVKD. V lost 4 bases, J lost 2 bases, and 10 bases stayed unmatched. The CDR3 consists of 16 residues. The CDR3 reads CAISGGQPLLNTEAFF. The CDR3 DNA reads TGTGCCATCAGTGGGGGACAGCCTCTCCTTAACACTGAAGCTTTCTTT.

The rearrangement joins TRBV5-1 to TRBJ2-1; TRBD2 matches at 12 bases. This CDR3 is built from 15 residues. From germline, CDR1 is SGHRS and CDR2 YFSETQ. J gave up 6 bases and V 7 bases, and 8 bases lay outside the gene matches. Written as DNA, the CDR3 is TGCGCCAGCGTCCAACTAGCGGGAGGAAGCAATGAGCAGTTCTTC. Its translation: CASVQLAGGSNEQFF.

This clonotype was detected many times. The chain employs TRBV7-2 and TRBJ2-7; 10 nucleotides match TRBD2. The CDR3 sequence is 13 residues long. The ends lost 5 bases at V and 7 bases at J; junction bases unmatched: 5. Per germline, CDR1 SGHTA and CDR2 FQGNSA. The CDR3 sequence: CASSRSGRGEQYF. Here the CDR3 DNA reads TGTGCCAGCAGCAGAAGCGGGAGGGGGGAGCAGTACTTC.